This TCR beta chain came from a study of CD4 T cells in relation to SARS-CoV-2 and coronaviruses. Overall study results and limits: Approximately 65% of donors had memory CD4+ clonotypes crossrecognizing SARS-CoV-2 and common cold coronavirus spike. Pre-pandemic and post-infection samples never came from the same donor.

Repertoires were generated with immunoSEQ multiplex PCR, while TCRdb's copy carries only in-frame clones and drops some. The sample carries 35,000 to 40,000 clones, around nine tenths recorded once. In the case of this clone: Its target is unknown.

Germline values: CDR1 LNHDA, CDR2 SQIVND (reference sequence). The ends were cut back, 1 base at V and 0 bases at J, with 10 bases in the middle. The CDR3 is made up of 16 amino acids. Sequenced material: memory CD4+ T cells from PBMCs. This sequence joins TRBV19 and TRBJ1-5, with a weak D call TRBD1 (5 bases). The TCR sequence derives from an adult with COVID-19. The CDR3 region is CASSIGRGDSNQPQHF. In DNA form, the CDR3 reads TGTGCCAGTAGTATAGGAAGAGGGGATAGCAATCAGCCCCAGCATTTT.